The T cell receptor (beta chain) under discussion was sequenced for a study of CD8 T cells in Susac syndrome. CD8+ and CD4+ T cells from blood underwent TCR beta sequencing, which was carried out in a high-throughput format. The individuals used as controls were healthy donors who had been matched for both age and sex. The TEMRA cells underwent FACS enrichment, while the CD8+ and CD4+ T cells underwent negative isolation. Germline V CDR1 and CDR2: MNHEY, SVGAGI. J gave up 7 bases and V 2 bases, and 4 bases lay outside the gene matches. The CDR3 is made up of 15 amino acids. Reverse transcription used 0.5 to 1 ug RNA and random hexamers. The authors amplified TCR beta CDR3 across 54 Vbeta and 13 Jbeta using immunoSEQ multiplex PCR. In TCRdb, the immunoSEQ multiplex PCR reads were re-called with MiXCR into one record per CDR3 protein. The sample has around 150,000 distinct CDR3 sequences; 93% are singletons.

Sequenced sample: CD4+ T cells from PBMCs. The sequence came from a human donor in good health. V is TRBV6-5 and J is TRBJ2-3; TRBD2 matches 12 bases. Here the CDR3 DNA reads TGTGCCAGCAGTTACCGCCTAGCGGGGGGGTATACGCAGTATTTT. Protein sequence: CASSYRLAGGYTQYF.